A single sample gave rise to the 24 T cell receptor beta chains below, sequenced in a study of OX40 agonist ivuxolimab in advanced cancers. Generated by immunoSEQ multiplex PCR, the TCRdb table keeps only in-frame clones and is missing some. Of tens of thousands of clones listed, under 95% are singletons. This sample comprised CD4+ or CD8+ T cells sorted from blood, obtained in a trial of the OX40 agonist ivuxolimab. The source is an adult with an advanced solid tumor such as melanoma, head and neck, liver or kidney cancer.

The V gene is TRBV6-1, the J gene TRBJ1-5; D not resolved. V lost 3 bases and J lost 0, with 9 bases in between. Per the germline V gene, CDR1 is MNHNS and CDR2 is SASEGT. The CDR3 is 15 amino acids. CDR3 sequence (DNA): TGTGCCAGCAGTGATAGGACCTATAGCAATCAGCCCCAGCATTTT. Protein: CASSDRTYSNQPQHF.

The rearrangement joins TRBV4-3 to TRBJ1-4; the D is unclear. CDR3 size: 15 residues. Trimming cost V 0 bases and J 5 bases, with 10 bases left between them. Germline values: CDR1 LGHNA, CDR2 YSLEER. DNA for the CDR3: TGCGCCAGCAGCCAAGAAGAACAGATAAATGAAAAACTGTTTTTT. This gives the protein CASSQEEQINEKLFF.

The V call is TRBV4-3, the J call TRBJ1-2; D gene unclear. V shed 5 bases and J shed 3 bases, with 16 bases lying between them. From germline, CDR1 is LGHNA and CDR2 YSLEER. This CDR3 has 15 residues. CDR3 amino acids: CASSAGLSGHYGYTF. DNA of the CDR3: TGCGCCAGCAGCGCCGGACTGTCAGGACACTATGGCTACACCTTC.

CDR3 sequence: CASSILGQLDYGYTF. CDR3 DNA sequence: TGTGCCAGTAGTATATTAGGACAGCTGGACTATGGCTACACCTTC. The chain employs TRBV19 and TRBJ1-2, with D possibly matching TRBD1 (6 bases). CDR1 LNHDA and CDR2 SQIVND come from the germline V gene (reference sequence). The CDR3 is made up of 15 amino acids. The V and J ends lost 2 bases and 3 bases respectively, with 13 bases between them.

This chain joins TRBV7-2 and TRBJ2-7; D is unresolved. V was clipped by 1 base and J by 4 bases, with 11 bases between them. The germline V gene encodes CDR1 SGHTA and CDR2 FQGNSA. The CDR3 totals 14 residues. The CDR3 DNA reads as TGTGCCAGCAGCTTAGTATATGGTTCATACGAGCAGTACTTC. Protein sequence: CASSLVYGSYEQYF.

This clone was picked up a small number of times. The CDR3 region is CASSPSLDTEAFF. CDR3 bases: TGTGCCAGCAGCCCCTCATTGGACACTGAAGCTTTCTTT. The chain is built from TRBV7-9 and TRBJ1-1, with D hard to call. CDR3 length equals 13 residues. Trimming removed 5 bases at V and 3 bases at J, with 10 bases between. CDR1 SEHNR and CDR2 FQNEAQ come from the germline V gene (reference sequence).

The rearrangement links TRBV14 to TRBJ2-2; D might be TRBD2 (5 bases). Deletions cut 0 bases from V and 6 bases from J, with 14 bases between. Germline values: CDR1 SGHDN, CDR2 FVKESK. The CDR3 has 16 amino acids. CDR3 loop: CASSQEWGDKAGELFF. The DNA for the CDR3 is TGTGCCAGCAGCCAAGAGTGGGGAGATAAGGCCGGGGAGCTGTTTTTT.

This sequence joins TRBV9 and TRBJ2-1, with 10 positions matching TRBD2. CDR1 and CDR2 from the germline V gene are SGDLS and YYNGEE. The V gene end was trimmed by 4 bases and the J gene end by 2 bases; junction bases not matched to a gene: 15. There are 19 residues in the CDR3. CDR3 sequence (DNA): TGTGCCAGCAGCCCATCCGGGTTAGCGGGGGGCCGTCCCTACAATGAGCAGTTCTTC. It is translated as CASSPSGLAGGRPYNEQFF.

CDR3 in DNA: TGCAGCGTAACCTACAGGAGGGGGAACACTGAAGCTTTCTTT. This sequence encodes CSVTYRRGNTEAFF. The chain is built from TRBV29-1 and TRBJ1-1; D is possibly TRBD1 (5 bases). The CDR3 spans 14 residues. Trimming left V 6 bases short and J 1 base short, with 15 bases between. Germline-derived CDR1 and CDR2 are SQVTM and ANQGSEA.

The CDR3 loop reads CASRTYEQYF. In nucleotides, the CDR3 is TGTGCCAGCCGAACCTACGAGCAGTACTTC. The chain is built from TRBV27 and TRBJ2-7, with D hard to call. This CDR3 is built from 10 residues. Per the germline V gene, CDR1 is MNHEY and CDR2 is SMNVEV (reference sequence). Trimming removed 8 bases at V and 2 bases at J, with 4 bases between.

This clone was detected only once. This chain joins TRBV20-1 and TRBJ2-3, with D unresolved. The CDR3 runs to 10 residues. Germline lookup yields CDR1 DFQATT and CDR2 SNEGSKA (reference sequence). V was clipped by 1 base and J by 6 bases, with 2 bases between them. The CDR3 loop reads CSARADTQYF. The CDR3 DNA is TGCAGTGCTAGAGCCGATACGCAGTATTTT.

The V and J genes are TRBV28 and TRBJ1-2; the D is unclear. The germline CDR1 and CDR2 sequences are MDHEN and SYDVKM. The CDR3 covers 13 residues. Trimming shortened V by 2 bases and J by 8 bases, and 12 bases separated the two germline ends. CDR3 in DNA: TGTGCCAGCAGTTTAAGAGGAGGGTCGGGCTACACCTTC. The encoded protein is CASSLRGGSGYTF.

The chain has TRBV28 and TRBJ1-5; a possible D gene is TRBD1 (5 bases). The V gene lost 3 bases and the J gene lost 9 bases, with 15 bases spanning the gap. Germline V gene data show CDR1 as MDHEN and CDR2 as SYDVKM. The length of the CDR3 is 14 residues. CDR3 residues: CASSFWQGGGPQHF. CDR3 bases: TGTGCCAGCAGTTTTTGGCAGGGAGGAGGGCCCCAGCATTTT.

The V and J genes are TRBV14 and TRBJ1-5, with D perhaps matching TRBD1 (5 bases). Germline assignment: CDR1 SGHDN and CDR2 FVKESK. This CDR3 comprises 12 residues. The V end was cut by 1 base, the J end by 9 bases, with 7 bases between. The CDR3 nucleotides are TGTGCCAGCAGCCAAGGGGGGATGCCCCAGCATTTT. Amino acid sequence: CASSQGGMPQHF. Complete variable domain (other parts from reference TRBV14 and TRBJ1-5): EAGVTQFPSHSVIEKGQTVTLRCDPISGHDNLYWYRRVMGKEIKFLLHFVKESKQDESGMPNNRFLAERTGGTYSTLKVQPAELEDSGVYFCASSQGGMPQHFGDGTRLSIL.

The genes are TRBV27 and TRBJ2-5; no firm D call. Germline CDR1 reads MNHEY; CDR2 reads SMNVEV (reference sequence). The CDR3 totals 13 residues. V was trimmed by 6 bases and J by 2 bases, leaving 10 bases between them. The CDR3 sequence: CASSEWAQETQYF. The CDR3 bases are TGTGCCAGCAGCGAGTGGGCTCAAGAGACCCAGTACTTC.

CDR3 region: CASSSPGQGLGYTF. The CDR3 coding sequence is TGTGCCAGCAGTTCACCGGGACAGGGATTAGGCTACACCTTC. The chain joins TRBV6-5 to TRBJ1-2; 9 nucleotides align to TRBD1. J was trimmed by 8 bases and V by 4 bases; bases with no gene match: 8. The CDR3 has 14 residues. Germline V gene sequence: CDR1 MNHEY, CDR2 SVGAGI.

V gene TRBV4-3 combines with J gene TRBJ1-1, with 8 nucleotides matching TRBD1. V shed 0 bases and J 1 base; nucleotides not matched to a gene: 10. CDR3 length: 18 amino acids. CDR1 and CDR2 from the germline V gene are LGHNA and YSLEER. In DNA form, the CDR3 reads TGCGCCAGCAGCCAAGACCCCGGACAGGGAGTTTGGAACACTGAAGCTTTCTTT. This encodes CASSQDPGQGVWNTEAFF.

This chain links TRBV6-5 with TRBJ2-1; 7 bases match TRBD2. CDR3 size: 14 residues. CDR1 and CDR2 from the germline V gene are MNHEY and SVGAGI. J lost 10 bases, V lost 2 bases, and 8 bases had no gene match. The CDR3 nucleotides are TGTGCCAGCAGTTACACCGGGACTACGAGCGAGCAGTTCTTC. Amino acid sequence: CASSYTGTTSEQFF.

In regard to this clone: Mismatch with germline at one junction end may stem from a read error. The rearrangement uses TRBV6-5 and TRBJ2-7; maybe TRBD1 (6 bases). There are 14 residues in the CDR3. The V gene's germline CDR1 is MNHEY and CDR2 SVGAGI. This CDR3 reads CASSYLPGVYKQYF. The CDR3 nucleotides are TGTGCCAGCAGTTACTTACCAGGGGTCTACAAGCAGTACTTC.

The chain combines TRBV4-3 with TRBJ1-1; no reliable D call. The CDR3 runs 14 residues. Trimming cost V 0 bases and J 4 bases, with 9 bases left between them. CDR1 and CDR2 (germline): LGHNA, YSLEER. CDR3 protein: CASSQDWGGTEAFF. The CDR3 DNA reads TGCGCCAGCAGCCAAGATTGGGGAGGCACTGAAGCTTTCTTT.

The genes are TRBV2 and TRBJ2-1; TRBD2 matches at 13 bases. There are 18 residues in the CDR3. After removal of 10 bases from V and 2 bases from J, the junction contained 14 bases not matched to a gene. Germline V lookup: CDR1 SNHLY, CDR2 FYNNEI. CDR3 DNA: TGTGCCACCTTAGGGTCTGGACTAGCGGGAGCAACCTACAATGAGCAGTTCTTC. Translated: CATLGSGLAGATYNEQFF.

The V gene is TRBV4-2, the J gene TRBJ1-5; D unclear. This CDR3 region has 16 residues. The germline V gene encodes CDR1 LGHNA and CDR2 YNFKEQ. Trimming stripped 2 bases from V and 2 bases from J, with 13 bases between. CDR3 sequence: CASSQNIEAGNQPQHF. CDR3 sequence (DNA): TGTGCCAGCAGCCAAAATATCGAAGCGGGCAATCAGCCCCAGCATTTT.

The rearrangement uses TRBV15 and TRBJ2-7; D is possibly TRBD2 (5 bases). This CDR3 comprises 15 residues. V lost 0 bases and J lost 6, with 15 bases in between. CDR1 is LNHNV and CDR2 is YYDKDF in the germline V gene (reference sequence). The CDR3 here is CATSRDSLGLGEQYF. DNA for the CDR3: TGTGCCACCAGCAGAGATAGTCTTGGACTCGGCGAGCAGTACTTC.

The chain joins TRBV5-1 to TRBJ2-2, with a possible D match to TRBD2 (7 bases). The CDR3 has 16 residues. Germline V gives CDR1 SGHRS, CDR2 YFSETQ. V was cut by 4 bases and J by 5 bases, with 18 bases left in between. DNA of the CDR3: TGCGCCAGCAGCCCTCGTAGGGGGGGCTTTACCGGGGAGCTGTTTTTT. Protein: CASSPRRGGFTGELFF. The full variable domain, with the rest looked up from reference TRBV5-1 and TRBJ2-2, is KAGVTQTPRYLIKTRGQQVTLSCSPISGHRSVSWYQQTPGQGLQFLFEYFSETQRNKGNFPGRFSGRQFSNSRSEMNVSTLELGDSALYLCASSPRRGGFTGELFFGEGSRLTVL.